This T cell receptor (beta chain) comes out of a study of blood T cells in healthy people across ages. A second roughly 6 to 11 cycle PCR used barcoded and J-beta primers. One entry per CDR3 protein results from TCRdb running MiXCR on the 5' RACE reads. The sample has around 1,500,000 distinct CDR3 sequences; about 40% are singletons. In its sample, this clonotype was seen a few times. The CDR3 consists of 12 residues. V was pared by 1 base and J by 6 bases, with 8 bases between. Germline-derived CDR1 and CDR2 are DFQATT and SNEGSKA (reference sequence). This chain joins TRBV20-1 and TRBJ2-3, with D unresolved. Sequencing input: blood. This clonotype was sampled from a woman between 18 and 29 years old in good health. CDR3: CSARVIRDTQYF. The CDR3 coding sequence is TGCAGTGCTAGAGTAATAAGGGATACGCAGTATTTT.